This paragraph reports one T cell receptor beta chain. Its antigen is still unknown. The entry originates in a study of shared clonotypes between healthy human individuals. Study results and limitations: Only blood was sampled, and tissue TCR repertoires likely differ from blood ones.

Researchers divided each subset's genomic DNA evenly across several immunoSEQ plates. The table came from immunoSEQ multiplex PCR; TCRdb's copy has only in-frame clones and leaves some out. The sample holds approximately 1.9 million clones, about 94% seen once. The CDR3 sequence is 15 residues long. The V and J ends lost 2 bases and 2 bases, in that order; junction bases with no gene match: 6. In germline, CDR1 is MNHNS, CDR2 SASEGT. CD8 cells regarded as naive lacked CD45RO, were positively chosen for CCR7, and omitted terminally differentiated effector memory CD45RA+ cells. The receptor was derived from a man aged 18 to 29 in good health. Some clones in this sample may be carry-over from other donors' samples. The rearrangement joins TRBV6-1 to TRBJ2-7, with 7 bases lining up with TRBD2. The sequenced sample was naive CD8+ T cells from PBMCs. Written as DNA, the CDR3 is TGTGCCAGCAGTGAAATGGGGGGAGGGCCCTACGAGCAGTACTTC. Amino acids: CASSEMGGGPYEQYF.